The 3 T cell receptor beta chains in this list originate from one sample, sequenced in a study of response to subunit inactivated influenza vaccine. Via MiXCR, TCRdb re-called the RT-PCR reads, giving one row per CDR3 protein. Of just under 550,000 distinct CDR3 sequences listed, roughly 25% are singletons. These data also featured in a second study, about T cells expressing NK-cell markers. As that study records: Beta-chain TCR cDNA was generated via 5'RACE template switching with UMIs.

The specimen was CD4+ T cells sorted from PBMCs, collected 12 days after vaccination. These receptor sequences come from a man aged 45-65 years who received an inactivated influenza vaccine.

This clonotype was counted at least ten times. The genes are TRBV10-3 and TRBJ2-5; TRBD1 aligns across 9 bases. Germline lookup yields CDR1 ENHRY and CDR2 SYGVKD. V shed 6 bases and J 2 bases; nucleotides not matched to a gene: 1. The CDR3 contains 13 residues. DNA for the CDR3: TGTGCCATCAGCGGACAGGGGCAAGAGACCCAGTACTTC. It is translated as CAISGQGQETQYF.

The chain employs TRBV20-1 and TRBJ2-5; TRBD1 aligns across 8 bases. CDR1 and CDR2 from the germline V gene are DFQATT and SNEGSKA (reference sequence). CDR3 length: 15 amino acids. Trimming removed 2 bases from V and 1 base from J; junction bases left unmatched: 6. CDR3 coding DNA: TGCAGTGCTAGACGGGGGACAGGACTCCAAGAGACCCAGTACTTC. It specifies CSARRGTGLQETQYF.

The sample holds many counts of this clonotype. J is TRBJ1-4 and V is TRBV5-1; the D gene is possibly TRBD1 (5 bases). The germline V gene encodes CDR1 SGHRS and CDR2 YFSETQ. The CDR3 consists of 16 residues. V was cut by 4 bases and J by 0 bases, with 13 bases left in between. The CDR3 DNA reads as TGCGCCAGCAGCCGGGACGGAGAACCAACTAATGAAAAACTGTTTTTT. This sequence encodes CASSRDGEPTNEKLFF. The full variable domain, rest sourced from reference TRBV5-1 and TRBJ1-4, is KAGVTQTPRYLIKTRGQQVTLSCSPISGHRSVSWYQQTPGQGLQFLFEYFSETQRNKGNFPGRFSGRQFSNSRSEMNVSTLELGDSALYLCASSRDGEPTNEKLFFGSGTQLSVL.